This T cell receptor (beta chain) was retrieved from a study of T-cell reconstitution after alpha-beta-depleted transplantation in children. The CDR3 totals 15 residues. V lost 5 bases to trimming and J lost 2 bases; unmatched junction nucleotides: 8. CDR1 SGHVT and CDR2 SQSDAQ come from the germline V gene. With regard to this clonotype: Antigen unknown.

Unique molecular identifiers tagged the TCRbeta library. TCRdb processed the PCR reads anew with MiXCR; each CDR3 protein has one entry. The data contain approximately 50,000 distinct CDR3 sequences, roughly half of them seen just once; the ten biggest clones take up roughly two fifths. Whole-study results and caveats: After transplant, high TCRbeta diversity at day 60 in some patients arose from surviving recipient T cells and thymic progenitors. Expanded graft clones numbering several hundred reportedly gave rise to alpha-beta T cells about two months after transplant.

The sample was peripheral blood, taken before TCRalphabeta/CD19-depleted stem cell transplant. This receptor was taken from a boy under two years old with SCID, due to receive a stem cell transplant. The rearrangement joins TRBV7-4 to TRBJ1-2; TRBD1 matches at 7 bases. CDR3 DNA: TGTGCCAGCAGCCTAGGGACAGCCTTAAACTATGGCTACACCTTC. Translating it yields CASSLGTALNYGYTF. Variable domain in full (rest from reference TRBV7-4 and TRBJ1-2): GAGVSQSPRYKVAKRGRDVALRCDSISGHVTLYWYRQTLGQGSEVLTYSQSDAQRDKSGRPSGRFSAERPERSVSTLKIQRTEQGDSAVYLCASSLGTALNYGYTFGSGTRLTVV.